Detailed here is one T cell receptor (beta chain). Its antigen is not known. Germline V gene lookup returns CDR1 SGHTA and CDR2 FQGNSA. The CDR3 extends over 14 amino acids. Trimming removed 5 bases from V and 8 bases from J, with 18 bases in between. The data were produced by immunoSEQ multiplex PCR, yet TCRdb's version contains in-frame clones alone and is incomplete. The table records 1.4 million to 1.5 million clones, 96% of them present only once. These data belong to a study of shared clonotypes between healthy human individuals. Overall study findings and caveats: In contrast to clonotypes shared by all four donors, non-shared clonotypes had lower generation probabilities. Sequencing depth was expected to influence donor clonotype sharing. About 5% of naive CD4 clonotypes were shared across a handful of donors.

The donors, healthy adults who were HIV-negative, had experienced no recent acute infections or vaccinations. The specimen was naive CD4+ T cells sorted from blood. The subset: CD45RA+ positively selected. The chain joins TRBV7-2 to TRBJ1-2, with D possibly TRBD1 on 5 matching bases. The clonotype originates from a man aged 25 to 40 in good health. DNA for the CDR3: TGTGCCAGCAGCCGAGAGGGGCGGGGTAGCGGCTACACCTTC. Protein product: CASSREGRGSGYTF.